This T cell receptor beta chain was recorded in a study of T-cell reconstitution after alpha-beta-depleted transplantation in children. General study points: Reportedly, roughly two months post-transplant, alpha-beta T cells arose from several hundred expanded graft clones. It was newly produced T cells that mostly accounted for T-cell counts and diversity one year after transplant.

A word on this clonotype: Its antigen is unidentified.

Preparation of the TCRbeta library used unique molecular identifiers. TCRdb reprocessed the PCR reads with MiXCR, giving one entry per CDR3 protein. Found here are 250,000 to 400,000 distinct CDR3 sequences, approximately 20% of them singletons; the top ten hold approximately 11%. Specimen: PBMCs, mostly from graft donor cells, collected 180 days after TCRalphabeta/CD19-depleted stem cell transplant. This clonotype was obtained from a male patient younger than 18 who had a stem cell transplant for acute lymphoblastic leukemia, so the T cells may come from the graft donor.

CDR3: CASSQDLFGGSGRYNEQFF. DNA of the CDR3: TGTGCCAGCAGCCAAGATCTCTTTGGTGGAAGCGGGAGATACAATGAGCAGTTCTTC. The V gene is TRBV4-2, the J gene TRBJ2-1; 8 nucleotides line up with TRBD2. Germline CDR1 and CDR2: LGHNA and YNFKEQ. The J segment lost 4 bases and the V segment lost 0 bases, leaving 14 bases of the junction unmatched. The CDR3 is 19 amino acids.